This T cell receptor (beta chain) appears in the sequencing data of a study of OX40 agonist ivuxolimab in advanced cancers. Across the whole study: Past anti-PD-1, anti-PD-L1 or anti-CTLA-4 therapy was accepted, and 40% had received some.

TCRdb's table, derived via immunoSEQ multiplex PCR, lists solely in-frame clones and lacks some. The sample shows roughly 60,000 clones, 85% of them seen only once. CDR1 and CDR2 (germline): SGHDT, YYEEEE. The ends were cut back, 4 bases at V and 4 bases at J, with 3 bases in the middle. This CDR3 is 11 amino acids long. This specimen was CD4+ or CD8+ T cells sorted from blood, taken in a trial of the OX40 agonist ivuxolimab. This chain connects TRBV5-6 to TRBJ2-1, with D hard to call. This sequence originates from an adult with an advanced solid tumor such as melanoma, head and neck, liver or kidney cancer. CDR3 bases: TGTGCCAGCAGCAAATACAATGAGCAGTTCTTC. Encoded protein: CASSKYNEQFF.